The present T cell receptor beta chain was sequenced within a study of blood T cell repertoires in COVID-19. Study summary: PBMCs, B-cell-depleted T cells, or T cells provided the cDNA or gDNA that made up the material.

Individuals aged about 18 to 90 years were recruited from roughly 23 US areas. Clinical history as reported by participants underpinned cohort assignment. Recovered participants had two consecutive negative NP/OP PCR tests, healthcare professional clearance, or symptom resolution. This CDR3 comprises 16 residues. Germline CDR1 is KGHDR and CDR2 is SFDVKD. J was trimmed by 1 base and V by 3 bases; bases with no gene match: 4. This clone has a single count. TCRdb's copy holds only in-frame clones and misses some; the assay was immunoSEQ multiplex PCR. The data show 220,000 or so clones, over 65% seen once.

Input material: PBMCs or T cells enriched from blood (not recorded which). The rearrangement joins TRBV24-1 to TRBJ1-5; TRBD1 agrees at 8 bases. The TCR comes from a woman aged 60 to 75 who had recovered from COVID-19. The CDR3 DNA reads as TGTGCCACCAGTGATCTGAGGACAGGGAGCAATCAGCCCCAGCATTTT. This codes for CATSDLRTGSNQPQHF.